This T cell receptor beta chain comes out of a study of T cells expressing NK-cell markers. The germline CDR1 and CDR2 sequences are MNHNS and SASEGT. This CDR3 has 14 residues. 5'RACE template switching with UMIs produced the TCR beta cDNA. TCRdb re-analyzed the 5' RACE reads; it lists each CDR3 protein once, without DNA. The sample totals fewer than 400,000 distinct CDR3 sequences. This sequence was found in a man aged 18 to 69 in good health. J is TRBJ1-3 and V is TRBV6-1. The sample consisted of blood T cells: a sorted CD56 or NKG2C T cell subset, CD4+ or CD8+ T cells, or bulk PBMC T cells (not recorded which). The CDR3 sequence is CASSTRSSGNTIYF.